This T cell receptor beta chain emerged from a study of T cell responses to AZD1222 COVID-19 vaccine. Points on this clone: No antigen is known for it.

Profiling relied on immunoSEQ multiplex PCR, and the TCRdb table lists in-frame clones only, not all of them. Among about 130,000 clones listed, approximately 90% were seen once. Overall study results and limits: Donors were largely white British and mainly female; clonal diversity was possibly underestimated. In the spike-specific TCR repertoire, nearly half reportedly target unmutated variant regions. Spike-wide coverage was observed for vaccine-associated CD4 TCRs, with dominant responses at 160-218 and 743-854. Seropositivity was recorded at baseline in only a handful of AZD1222 recipients.

The sample consisted of peripheral blood, taken on day 0 of AZD1222 vaccination. The TCR sequence derives from an adult in good health.

The CDR3 spells CASSLVTRGYEQYF. The CDR3, as DNA: TGTGCCAGCAGCTTAGTAACCAGGGGCTACGAGCAGTACTTC. The J gene is TRBJ2-7, the V gene TRBV7-8; perhaps TRBD1 as D (6 bases). The CDR3 has 14 residues. Looked up from germline, CDR1 is SGHVS and CDR2 is FQNEAQ. Trimming shortened V by 1 base and J by 3 bases, and 10 bases separated the two germline ends.